The entry below gives a single T cell receptor (beta chain) sequence along with its context. 60 Vbeta and 13 Jbeta primers were used in PCR. TCRdb's table, derived via immunoSEQ multiplex PCR, lists solely in-frame clones and lacks some. Here the sample spans about 180,000 clones, approximately 79% being singletons. The data stem from a study of cytomegalovirus exposure and HLA in healthy donors. Sequenced input: PBMCs. The origin of this receptor is a man aged 35 to 55 in good health and CMV-seropositive.

In nucleotides, the CDR3 is TGTGCCAGCGGGCTAGCGGGAGCAGAAGAGCAGTTCTTC. Encoded protein: CASGLAGAEEQFF. The chain has TRBV28 and TRBJ2-1; 10 bases agree with TRBD2. Germline V gene data show CDR1 as MDHEN and CDR2 as SYDVKM. V lost 8 bases, J lost 10 bases, and 8 bases stayed unmatched. CDR3 length equals 13 residues.